The rows below give T cell receptor beta chains drawn from one sample of a study of T cells after yellow fever vaccination. From the 5' RACE reads, TCRdb called clonotypes with MiXCR, one entry per CDR3 protein. The sample lists around 320,000 distinct CDR3 sequences, around 4.5% occurring once. Sample: PBMCs, taken 15 days after the yellow fever booster vaccination. Receptor source: a man younger than 30 who received the YFV17D yellow fever vaccine. The CDR3 runs from the conserved cysteine through the conserved F or W.

V gene: TRBV20-1; J gene: TRBJ2-7; CDR3 protein: CSGKLGYYEQYF
V gene: TRBV12-3/TRBV12-4; J gene: TRBJ2-3; CDR3 protein: CASGERGWDTQYF
V gene: TRBV5-5; J gene: TRBJ2-2; CDR3 protein: CASRPSGGAVPGELFF
V gene: TRBV6-2/TRBV6-3; J gene: TRBJ2-2; CDR3 protein: CASSSLTSGGENTGELFF
V gene: TRBV7-2; J gene: TRBJ1-2; CDR3 protein: CASSPGSETYGYTF
V gene: TRBV6-1; J gene: TRBJ1-1; CDR3 protein: CASRMGQWVEAFF
V gene: TRBV18; J gene: TRBJ1-2; CDR3 protein: CASSRGGEYGYTF
V gene: TRBV18; J gene: TRBJ2-7; CDR3 protein: CASSPPGLYYEQYF
V gene: TRBV6-6; J gene: TRBJ1-2; CDR3 protein: CASKPGPQHSGYTF
V gene: TRBV20-1; J gene: TRBJ1-4; CDR3 protein: CSATDGPTNEKLFF
V gene: TRBV6-2/TRBV6-3; J gene: TRBJ2-1; CDR3 protein: CASSPSGVREQFF
V gene: TRBV6-5; J gene: TRBJ2-5; CDR3 protein: CASRQGITETQYF
V gene: TRBV7-8; J gene: TRBJ2-7; CDR3 protein: CASSLAPAGGNEQYF
V gene: TRBV4-3; J gene: TRBJ2-3; CDR3 protein: CASSQTSGGADTQYF
V gene: TRBV6-5; J gene: TRBJ1-2; CDR3 protein: CASSQTGGYGYTF
V gene: TRBV5-6; J gene: TRBJ2-3; CDR3 protein: CASSSETVWRRGGLVSNTQYF
V gene: TRBV4-2; J gene: TRBJ1-2; CDR3 protein: CASSQERGWDRVYGYTF
V gene: TRBV25-1; J gene: TRBJ2-2; CDR3 protein: CASSVSDPGELFF